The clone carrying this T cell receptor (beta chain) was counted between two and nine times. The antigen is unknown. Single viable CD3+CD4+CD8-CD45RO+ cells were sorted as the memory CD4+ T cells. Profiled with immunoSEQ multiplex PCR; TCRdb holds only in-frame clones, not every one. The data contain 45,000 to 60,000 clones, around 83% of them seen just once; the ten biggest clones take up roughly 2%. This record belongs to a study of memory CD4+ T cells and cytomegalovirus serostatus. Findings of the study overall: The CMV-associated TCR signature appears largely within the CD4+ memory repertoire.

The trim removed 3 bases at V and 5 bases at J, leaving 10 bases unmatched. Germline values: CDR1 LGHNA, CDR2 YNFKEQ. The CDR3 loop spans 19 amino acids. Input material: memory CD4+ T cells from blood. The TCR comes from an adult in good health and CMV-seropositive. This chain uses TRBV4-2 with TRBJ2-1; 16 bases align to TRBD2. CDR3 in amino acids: CASSQYLGTSGRGNNEQFF. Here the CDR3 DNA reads TGTGCCAGCAGCCAGTACCTTGGGACTAGCGGGAGGGGGAACAATGAGCAGTTCTTC.